This T cell receptor beta chain was observed in a study of Graves' ophthalmopathy and Graves' hyperthyroidism. The CDR3 is made up of 14 amino acids. CDR1 WSHSY and CDR2 SAAADI come from the germline V gene. V lost 2 bases and J 4 bases, leaving 8 bases between the germline ends. Whole-study findings and limits: Discriminating ophthalmopathy from stable hyperthyroidism, a 13-signature model attained a sensitivity of about 89% and a specificity of 80% to 82%.

Ophthalmopathy-affected donors exhibited moderate-to-severe activity, CAS ≥3, NOSPECS ≥4, and duration under 3 months. Ineligible for inclusion were patients with other autoimmune diseases, uncontrolled infections, pregnancy or lactation. RNA transcripts yielded amplified TCR beta CDR3 regions. HTBI primers were used in a first-round RT-PCR, which preceded a second-round multiplex PCR. MiXCR was run by TCRdb on the multiplex PCR reads, yielding one entry per CDR3 protein. This sample has approximately 330,000 distinct CDR3 sequences, with 17% found just once. The sample holds a few counts of this clonotype. No antigen is known for it. A much bigger clone sits one base away, suggesting this may be a read error.

The sequence was collected from an adult man with Graves' ophthalmopathy. The sample taken for sequencing was peripheral blood. This chain connects TRBV10-2 to TRBJ2-2; tentative D call: TRBD1 (5 bases). As DNA, the CDR3 is TGCGCCAGCAGTGAGAACAGGACCACCGGGGAGCTGTTTTTT. The encoded protein is CASSENRTTGELFF.